Listed below are T cell receptor beta chains from one sample, sequenced in a study of T cell responses to AZD1222 COVID-19 vaccine. Sequencing used immunoSEQ multiplex PCR; TCRdb keeps in-frame clones, though not all of them. The sample includes about 130,000 clones, 85% to 90% of them seen just once. Sequenced material: peripheral blood, taken 28 days after the second AZD1222 dose. The receptors shown here come from an adult who received the AZD1222 COVID-19 vaccine. Both conserved end residues are part of each CDR3. The order of the fields is clone size, J gene, D gene, V gene, CDR3 protein, CDR3 DNA. The D gene is left open where the match is weak. Size tells how often a clone was seen (once, few, many) or the class of an expanded clone, and some rows leave it out.

- | TRBJ2-1 | - | TRBV28 | CASIRGDQYNEQFF | TGTGCCAGCATAAGAGGGGATCAATACAATGAGCAGTTCTTC
- | TRBJ2-6 | - | TRBV27 | CASSSLLSGANVLTF | TGTGCCAGCAGTTCCCTTCTATCGGGGGCCAACGTCCTGACTTTC
- | TRBJ2-5 | - | TRBV30 | CAWSVPPQETQYF | TGTGCCTGGAGTGTCCCCCCACAAGAGACCCAGTACTTC
few | TRBJ1-1 | - | TRBV7-9 | CASRPKERLNTEAFF | TGTGCCAGCAGACCGAAAGAGAGGTTGAACACTGAAGCTTTCTTT
- | TRBJ2-7 | - | TRBV5-1 | CASSMPTYEQYF | TGCGCCAGCAGTATGCCCACCTACGAGCAGTACTTC
- | TRBJ2-7 | - | TRBV2 | CASSEGRGAYEQYF | TGTGCCAGCAGTGAAGGAAGAGGGGCCTACGAGCAGTACTTC
- | TRBJ1-1 | TRBD1 | TRBV29-1 | CSVQGANTEAFF | TGCAGCGTACAGGGGGCTAACACTGAAGCTTTCTTT
- | TRBJ2-3 | - | TRBV2 | CASRSTPSTDTQYF | TGTGCCAGCAGATCGACCCCGAGCACAGATACGCAGTATTTT
- | TRBJ1-2 | TRBD1 | TRBV29-1 | CSVEDLEPGQGNYGYTF | TGCAGCGTTGAAGATTTGGAGCCGGGACAGGGAAACTATGGCTACACCTTC
- | TRBJ2-5 | TRBD2 | TRBV5-1 | CASSLMGLGGETQYF | TGCGCCAGCAGCTTGATGGGACTAGGTGGAGAGACCCAGTACTTC
once | TRBJ2-1 | - | TRBV9 | CASSVGLKGTSYNEQFF | TGTGCCAGCAGCGTAGGATTGAAGGGGACCTCCTACAATGAGCAGTTCTTC
- | TRBJ1-2 | - | TRBV5-1 | CASGQEAYGYTF | TGCGCCAGTGGCCAGGAAGCCTATGGCTACACCTTC
- | TRBJ2-2 | - | TRBV19 | CASRSTAQGAGELFF | TGTGCCAGTAGATCGACGGCCCAGGGTGCCGGGGAGCTGTTTTTT
- | TRBJ1-6 | - | TRBV28 | CASSLPLSPLHF | TGTGCCAGCAGTTTACCACTATCTCCCCTCCACTTT
- | TRBJ2-1 | - | TRBV11-2 | CASSFEVGAREQFF | TGTGCCAGCAGCTTCGAGGTGGGGGCTCGTGAGCAGTTCTTC
- | TRBJ2-1 | - | TRBV13 | CASSLGGPGHEQFF | TGTGCCAGCAGCTTAGGGGGCCCTGGACATGAGCAGTTCTTC
- | TRBJ2-7 | - | TRBV6-1 | CASSEAWGNRYEQYF | TGTGCCAGCAGTGAAGCGTGGGGGAATCGCTACGAGCAGTACTTC
- | TRBJ2-1 | - | TRBV10-3 | CAIRDSTEGNEQFF | TGTGCCATCAGGGACTCCACGGAGGGCAATGAGCAGTTCTTC
- | TRBJ2-7 | TRBD1 | TRBV9 | CASSVGGTVYEQYF | TGTGCCAGCAGCGTAGGGGGGACAGTCTACGAGCAGTACTTC
- | TRBJ1-6 | TRBD1 | TRBV7-6 | CASSLSETGDSPLHF | TGTGCCAGCAGCCTGTCCGAGACAGGGGATTCACCCCTCCACTTT
- | TRBJ2-3 | - | TRBV21-1 | CASSNRGLAGSTDTQYF | TGTGCCAGCAGCAACCGGGGACTAGCGGGTAGTACAGATACGCAGTATTTT
once | TRBJ1-1 | - | TRBV7-7 | CASSPREGTEAFF | TGTGCCAGCAGCCCGAGGGAGGGCACTGAAGCTTTCTTT
- | TRBJ2-1 | TRBD2 | TRBV7-3 | CASTLSGGYNEQFF | TGTGCCAGCACCCTAAGCGGGGGGTACAATGAGCAGTTCTTC
- | TRBJ1-1 | - | TRBV10-1 | CASRSPPGPGTEAFF | TGCGCCAGCAGGTCCCCCCCAGGGCCGGGGACTGAAGCTTTCTTT
- | TRBJ2-3 | TRBD1 | TRBV28 | CASSSPGQGFTDTQYF | TGTGCCAGCAGTTCCCCGGGACAGGGCTTCACAGATACGCAGTATTTT
- | TRBJ1-6 | - | TRBV27 | CASSLRGFGAFRPLHF | TGTGCCAGCAGTTTAAGGGGCTTTGGGGCATTTCGACCCCTCCACTTT
- | TRBJ2-5 | TRBD2 | TRBV4-1 | CASSPGTSGAGETQYF | TGCGCCAGCAGCCCGGGGACTAGCGGGGCGGGGGAGACCCAGTACTTC
- | TRBJ1-1 | - | TRBV19 | CASSIDRGAMMNTEAFF | TGTGCCAGTAGTATAGATCGGGGGGCTATGATGAACACTGAAGCTTTCTTT
- | TRBJ1-1 | - | TRBV5-1 | CASSLGALRTEAFF | TGCGCCAGCAGCTTGGGGGCCTTAAGGACTGAAGCTTTCTTT
- | TRBJ1-1 | - | TRBV5-1 | CASSLTPPVAFF | TGCGCCAGCAGCTTGACCCCCCCGGTAGCTTTCTTT
- | TRBJ1-5 | - | TRBV6-5 | CASIGHSNQPQHF | TGTGCCAGCATAGGCCATAGCAATCAGCCCCAGCATTTT